Presented here are 25 T cell receptor beta chains from one specimen sequenced in a study of T cell responses to AZD1222 COVID-19 vaccine. This table comes from immunoSEQ multiplex PCR, and its TCRdb copy is limited to in-frame clones, with some not included. Of 140,000 or so clones listed, about 90% are singletons. The starting material was peripheral blood, obtained 28 days after the second dose of the MenACWY control vaccine. All receptors derive from an adult who received the MenACWY meningococcal vaccine as a control.

This chain links TRBV5-4 with TRBJ2-6, with a possible D match to TRBD1 (6 bases). Germline CDR1 reads SGHNT; CDR2 reads YYREEE (reference sequence). V was shortened by 0 bases and J by 2 bases, with 12 bases between the two germline ends. This CDR3 region has 17 residues. DNA for the CDR3: TGTGCCAGCAGCTTGGATTTCAGGGGCGCTGGGGCCAACGTCCTGACTTTC. This codes for CASSLDFRGAGANVLTF.

The V and J genes are TRBV2 and TRBJ1-5; D unclear. This CDR3 is 13 amino acids long. V lost 6 bases and J lost 5, with 11 bases in between. Germline V gives CDR1 SNHLY, CDR2 FYNNEI. Here the CDR3 DNA reads TGTGCCAGCAGGGTCGGGCTACATCAGCCCCAGCATTTT. Translating it yields CASRVGLHQPQHF.

The chain combines TRBV3-1 (or the pseudogene TRBV3-2) with TRBJ1-1, with 7 nucleotides matching TRBD1. CDR3 length equals 14 residues. Unmatched junction bases numbered 8, after V lost 5 bases and J lost 5 bases. Germline CDR1 LGHDT, CDR2 YNNKEL (reference sequence). CDR3 bases: TGTGCCAGCAGCTCTCAGGGGGGGATGACTGAAGCTTTCTTT. Protein sequence: CASSSQGGMTEAFF.

This clone was observed a single time. The gene calls are TRBV11-1 and TRBJ2-7, with D perhaps given as TRBD1 or TRBD2 (5 bases each). CDR1 SGHAT and CDR2 FQDESV come from the germline V gene (reference sequence). The CDR3 extends over 15 amino acids. V was shortened by 5 bases and J by 2 bases, with 16 bases between the two germline ends. Here the CDR3 reads CASSPGTMVPYEQYF. Written as DNA, the CDR3 is TGTGCCAGCAGCCCAGGGACCATGGTACCCTACGAGCAGTACTTC.

This rearrangement joins TRBV7-2 to TRBJ2-6; possibly TRBD1 for D (5 bases). CDR3 size: 15 residues. V gave up 5 bases and J gave up 4 bases, with 12 bases separating them. CDR1 is SGHTA, CDR2 FQGNSA, per germline. The CDR3 reads CASSPQGAGANVLTF. The CDR3 region has the DNA TGTGCCAGCAGCCCTCAGGGTGCCGGGGCCAACGTCCTGACTTTC.

The chain employs TRBV6-2 or TRBV6-3 and TRBJ1-1; TRBD1 might be the D (5 bases). The CDR3 loop spans 16 amino acids. V dropped 0 bases and J dropped 5 bases, with 16 bases sitting between them. Germline assignment: CDR1 MNHEY and CDR2 SVGEGT. The CDR3 loop reads CASSYSSQGGWTEAFF. CDR3 in DNA: TGTGCCAGCAGTTACTCGAGTCAGGGAGGTTGGACTGAAGCTTTCTTT.

This chain uses TRBV28 with TRBJ1-2; 10 nucleotides agree with TRBD1. This CDR3 is 15 amino acids long. Trimming cost V 6 bases and J 0 bases; bases outside gene matches: 4. CDR1 and CDR2 (germline): MDHEN, SYDVKM. CDR3 nucleotides: TGTGCCAGCAGGGCTGGGACAGGGGCTAACTATGGCTACACCTTC. Encoded protein: CASRAGTGANYGYTF.

This rearrangement joins TRBV5-1 to TRBJ2-3; 8 bases agree with TRBD2. V was pared by 3 bases and J by 1 base, with 4 bases of the junction left unmatched. Germline CDR1 is SGHRS and CDR2 is YFSETQ. CDR3 size: 15 residues. The CDR3 loop is CASSYSGGRTDTQYF. The CDR3 nucleotides are TGCGCCAGCAGCTACTCGGGGGGGCGCACAGATACGCAGTATTTT.

The V and J genes are TRBV7-9 and TRBJ1-2; D is unclear. The CDR3 has 13 residues. Germline V CDR1 and CDR2: SEHNR, FQNEAQ (reference sequence). With 0 bases removed from V and 6 bases from J, the gap between germline ends came to 8 bases. The CDR3 loop is CASSLAAGNGYTF. Here the CDR3 DNA reads TGTGCCAGCAGCTTAGCGGCTGGGAATGGCTACACCTTC.

The gene calls are TRBV12-3 or TRBV12-4 and TRBJ2-1, with TRBD2 as a possible D gene (6 bases). CDR3 length: 13 amino acids. Between the trimmed V and J ends, which lost 5 bases and 7 bases, there was a span of 12 bases. CDR3 sequence (DNA): TGTGCCAGCAGTCCCGGGACTCAGAATGAGCAGTTCTTC. Protein sequence: CASSPGTQNEQFF.

The rearrangement links TRBV11-3 to TRBJ2-2; 7 bases align to TRBD2. The length of the CDR3 is 16 residues. J gave up 6 bases and V 5 bases, and 12 bases lay outside the gene matches. CDR1 SGHNT and CDR2 YENEEA come from the germline V gene. CDR3 residues: CASSEGSGGAAGELFF. In nucleotides, the CDR3 is TGTGCCAGCAGCGAGGGGTCGGGGGGAGCGGCCGGGGAGCTGTTTTTT.

This chain uses TRBV11-2 with TRBJ1-1; TRBD1 matches 10 bases. Germline V gives CDR1 SGHAT, CDR2 FQNNGV. This CDR3 has 17 amino acids. The V gene end was trimmed by 2 bases and the J gene end by 3 bases; junction bases not matched to a gene: 9. The CDR3 spells CASSLLTWTGGDTEAFF. CDR3 nucleotide sequence: TGTGCCAGCAGCTTACTAACCTGGACAGGGGGGGACACTGAAGCTTTCTTT.

V and J are TRBV21-1 and TRBJ1-6. TRBV21-1 is a recognized pseudogene. The CDR3 is made up of 18 amino acids. The CDR3 loop is CASSKGDHHSFYNSPLHF. The CDR3 DNA follows: TGTGCCAGCAGCAAAGGGGACCACCATTCCTTCTATAATTCACCCCTCCACTTT.

The gene calls are TRBV11-2 and TRBJ2-6; D unclear. The CDR3 is 13 residues long. Germline V gives CDR1 SGHAT, CDR2 FQNNGV. V lost 3 bases to trimming and J lost 13 bases, with 13 bases between them. CDR3 bases: TGTGCCAGCAGCTTCCCGTGGGTCCCGGTCCTGACTTTC. Protein: CASSFPWVPVLTF.

The rearrangement joins TRBV28 to TRBJ1-2; 8 nucleotides agree with TRBD1. This CDR3 has 14 amino acids. The junction had 3 bases not matched to a gene; V was cut back by 4 bases and J by 2 bases. Germline V gene lookup returns CDR1 MDHEN and CDR2 SYDVKM. The chain's CDR3 is CASSSQGANYGYTF. Written as DNA, the CDR3 is TGTGCCAGCAGTTCCCAGGGGGCGAACTATGGCTACACCTTC.

The chain uses TRBV6-2 or TRBV6-3 and TRBJ2-1, with TRBD2 matching over 16 bases. V shed 5 bases and J 6 bases; nucleotides not matched to a gene: 7. The CDR3 runs 17 residues. Germline CDR1 reads MNHEY; CDR2 reads SVGEGT. The CDR3 DNA sequence: TGTGCCAGCAGTAAGGGACTAGCGGGAGGGTTTAGCAATGAGCAGTTCTTC. This gives the protein CASSKGLAGGFSNEQFF.

V and J are TRBV7-2 and TRBJ1-5; D gene uncertain. Germline lookup yields CDR1 SGHTA and CDR2 FQGNSA. The CDR3 consists of 12 residues. The germline V and J ends were trimmed by 5 bases and 9 bases, with 11 bases remaining between them. CDR3 residues: CASSPSWGPQHF. In DNA, the CDR3 is TGTGCCAGCAGCCCCAGCTGGGGGCCCCAGCATTTT.

The chain couples TRBV9 to TRBJ2-3; 8 bases are a match to TRBD1. The V and J ends lost 6 bases and 3 bases, in that order; junction bases with no gene match: 6. Germline V lookup: CDR1 SGDLS, CDR2 YYNGEE. The CDR3 sequence is 14 residues long. DNA of the CDR3: TGTGCCAGCACAAGACAGGGGTCGACAGATACGCAGTATTTT. Its protein product is CASTRQGSTDTQYF.

This clone was seen a few times. The J gene is TRBJ1-2, the V gene TRBV10-2, with TRBD1 matching 7 bases. V lost 7 bases to trimming and J lost 8 bases; unmatched junction nucleotides: 7. Germline CDR1 reads WSHSY; CDR2 reads SAAADI. This CDR3 has 12 amino acids. In nucleotides, the CDR3 is TGCGCCAGCACCCAGGGGGGCGGGGGCTACACCTTC. Protein sequence: CASTQGGGGYTF.

The chain employs TRBV5-4 and TRBJ1-2, with TRBD1 matching over 10 bases. With 4 bases clipped from V and 6 bases from J, the junction kept 18 bases outside the gene matches. CDR1 and CDR2 (germline): SGHNT, YYREEE (reference sequence). CDR3 length: 18 amino acids. This CDR3 is CASSPPPGQGSTVDGYTF. In nucleotides, the CDR3 is TGTGCCAGCAGCCCCCCCCCGGGACAGGGGAGTACTGTGGATGGCTACACCTTC.

This chain connects TRBV4-3 to TRBJ1-6; 9 bases match TRBD1. V lost 6 bases and J lost 7; bases outside the gene matches: 10. The CDR3 consists of 16 residues. Germline CDR1 reads LGHNA; CDR2 reads YSLEER. The CDR3 region is CASSLTKGQGNSPLHF. CDR3 sequence (DNA): TGCGCCAGCAGTCTTACAAAAGGACAGGGGAATTCACCCCTCCACTTT.

This clone appeared once. This chain uses TRBV28 with TRBJ2-5; TRBD2 matches at 7 bases. The CDR3 totals 15 residues. Germline-derived CDR1 and CDR2 are MDHEN and SYDVKM. After removal of 4 bases from V and 2 bases from J, the junction contained 7 bases not matched to a gene. The CDR3, as DNA: TGTGCCAGCAGTTCCGATACGCGGGGGCAAGAGACCCAGTACTTC. It yields the protein CASSSDTRGQETQYF.

The chain is built from TRBV19 and TRBJ1-5; 9 bases map to TRBD1. CDR3 length: 16 amino acids. The trim removed 0 bases at V and 3 bases at J, leaving 3 bases unmatched. Germline V gene data show CDR1 as LNHDA and CDR2 as SQIVND (reference sequence). The CDR3 loop is CASSIDGTGNNQPQHF. In nucleotides, the CDR3 is TGTGCCAGTAGTATAGATGGGACAGGGAACAATCAGCCCCAGCATTTT.

J is TRBJ1-1 and V is TRBV7-8; 8 bases line up with TRBD1. There are 12 residues in the CDR3. Germline values: CDR1 SGHVS, CDR2 FQNEAQ. Trimming cost V 4 bases and J 9 bases; bases outside gene matches: 4. The CDR3 bases are TGTGCCAGCAGCTCCAGACAGGGGCAAGCTTTCTTT. It encodes CASSSRQGQAFF.

The rearrangement joins TRBV18 to TRBJ2-1, with D possibly TRBD2 on 5 matching bases. The CDR3 extends over 12 amino acids. Trimming left V 3 bases short and J 12 bases short, with 12 bases between. The germline V gene encodes CDR1 KGHSH and CDR2 LQKENI. The CDR3 DNA follows: TGTGCCAGCTCACCGTATGAAGGGAGGCAGTTCTTC. This gives the protein CASSPYEGRQFF. The variable domain in full, completed from reference TRBV18 and TRBJ2-1, reads NAGVMQNPRHLVRRRGQEARLRCSPMKGHSHVYWYRQLPEEGLKFMVYLQKENIIDESGMPKERFSAEFPKEGPSILRIQQVVRGDSAAYFCASSPYEGRQFFGPGTRLTVL.